This TCR beta chain comes out of a study of Ad26.COV2.S vaccination and SARS-CoV-2 variants. Study in general: Once, or twice with 56 days between doses, Ad26.COV2.S was given intramuscularly.

Germline V gene lookup returns CDR1 SGHAT and CDR2 FQDESV (reference sequence). Trimming cost V 6 bases and J 13 bases, with 10 bases left between them. The CDR3 has 10 amino acids. The treatment here: approximately 18 received Ad26.COV2.S at low or high dose, single or two shots; about 5 received placebo; per-sample allocation not given. Each sample was drawn 63 days after the first injection (of vaccine or placebo). Whoever gave the sample was an adult aged 18-55 years in Boston. An Ad26 vector that expressed Wuhan-strain SARS-CoV-2 spike constituted the vaccine. Using immunoSEQ multiplex PCR, the repertoire was profiled, and TCRdb retains in-frame clones only, with some absent. The repertoire holds around 420,000 clones, with roughly 90% as singletons.

This TCR derives from a person between 18 and 60 years old who received the Ad26.COV2.S COVID-19 vaccine or a placebo. The V gene is TRBV11-1, the J gene TRBJ2-1; D is unresolved. Sequencing used peripheral blood, obtained in a trial of Ad26.COV2.S vaccine versus placebo. The CDR3 DNA is TGTGCCAGCAGTTGGACGGAACAGTTCTTC. Encoded protein: CASSWTEQFF.